The rows below give T cell receptor beta chains drawn from one sample of a study of T cell repertoires in cytomegalovirus infection. TCRdb fed the reads into MiXCR, producing one record per CDR3 protein. Of some 680,000 distinct CDR3 sequences detected, roughly 36% appear once; the ten largest clones hold under 3%. The material sequenced was PBMCs. These receptors all stem from a human donor in good health (CMV status not recorded). Some clones in this sample may be carry-over from other donors' samples. CDR3s include the opening cysteine and the closing phenylalanine or tryptophan. Fields, in order: V gene, J gene, D gene, clone size, CDR3 protein, CDR3 DNA. A D gene is named only where the DNA matches it firmly. Clone size is not always given. Where it is, it says once, few, many or a class for expanded clones.

V: TRBV5-4
J: TRBJ2-1
D: TRBD2
size: few
CDR3: CASSLGGPAASGSYSNEQFF
DNA: TGTGCCAGCAGCTTAGGGGGGCCGGCAGCTAGCGGGAGTTATAGTAATGAGCAGTTCTTC

V: TRBV7-8
J: TRBJ2-6
D: NA
size: many
CDR3: CASSLGGTFDGPRSGANVLTF
DNA: TGTGCCAGCAGCTTAGGGGGCACGTTCGACGGACCCCGCTCTGGGGCCAACGTCCTGACTTTC

V: TRBV24-1
J: TRBJ2-3
D: NA
size: NA
CDR3: CATSDRASSSTDTQYF
DNA: TGTGCCACCAGTGATAGGGCTAGCTCGAGCACAGATACGCAGTATTTT

V: TRBV19
J: TRBJ1-1
D: NA
size: once
CDR3: CASSTPRRANTEAFF
DNA: TGTGCCAGTAGTACCCCTCGCCGGGCGAACACTGAAGCTTTCTTT

V: TRBV7-2
J: TRBJ1-5
D: NA
size: NA
CDR3: CASSLNRAGRNQPQHF
DNA: TGTGCCAGCAGCCTTAACCGGGCAGGGCGTAATCAGCCCCAGCATTTT

V: TRBV4-1
J: TRBJ2-1
D: TRBD2
size: few
CDR3: CASSKGLAVYSEQFF
DNA: TGCGCCAGCAGCAAGGGACTAGCGGTGTACAGTGAGCAGTTCTTC

V: TRBV12-3/TRBV12-4
J: TRBJ2-7
D: NA
size: NA
CDR3: CASSLRGIMYEQYF
DNA: TGTGCCAGCAGTTTAAGGGGTATTATGTACGAGCAGTACTTC

V: TRBV10-3
J: TRBJ1-5
D: NA
size: few
CDR3: CAISGGLNQPQHF
DNA: TGTGCCATCAGTGGGGGGTTGAATCAGCCCCAGCATTTT

V: TRBV7-1
J: TRBJ2-1
D: TRBD2
size: few
CDR3: CASRLAFEQFF
DNA: TGTGCCAGCAGACTAGCGTTCGAGCAGTTCTTC

V: TRBV30
J: TRBJ1-2
D: NA
size: NA
CDR3: CAWSARQKGYGYTF
DNA: TGTGCCTGGAGTGCCCGACAGAAAGGCTATGGCTACACCTTC

V: TRBV9
J: TRBJ1-2
D: NA
size: NA
CDR3: CASSVARDGVYGYTF
DNA: TGTGCCAGCAGCGTAGCCAGGGACGGGGTCTATGGCTACACCTTC

V: TRBV30
J: TRBJ2-7
D: NA
size: NA
CDR3: CAWSAVGRGSYEQYF
DNA: TGTGCCTGGAGTGCCGTGGGGCGAGGTTCCTACGAGCAGTACTTC

V: TRBV4-1
J: TRBJ2-7
D: NA
size: few
CDR3: CASSPGGNGEQYF
DNA: TGCGCCAGCAGCCCAGGGGGGAATGGGGAGCAGTACTTC

V: TRBV28
J: TRBJ2-1
D: NA
size: NA
CDR3: CASSSHMGEQFF
DNA: TGTGCCAGCAGTAGCCATATGGGTGAGCAGTTCTTC

V: TRBV7-6
J: TRBJ2-7
D: TRBD1
size: NA
CDR3: CASSPRQGRGNEQYF
DNA: TGTGCCAGCAGCCCTCGACAGGGTCGTGGGAACGAGCAGTACTTC

V: TRBV11-2
J: TRBJ2-2
D: NA
size: NA
CDR3: CASSLGYGKTYTGELFF
DNA: TGTGCCAGCAGCTTAGGGTATGGGAAGACTTACACCGGGGAGCTGTTTTTT

V: TRBV5-4
J: TRBJ2-2
D: NA
size: few
CDR3: CASSFQGGEGGELFF
DNA: TGTGCCAGCAGCTTCCAGGGCGGAGAAGGCGGGGAGCTGTTTTTT

V: TRBV4-1
J: TRBJ2-2
D: NA
size: NA
CDR3: CASSQDLTENTGELFF
DNA: TGCGCCAGCAGCCAAGATTTGACCGAGAACACCGGGGAGCTGTTTTTT

V: TRBV28
J: TRBJ2-1
D: TRBD1
size: NA
CDR3: CASSYRGPLNNEQFF
DNA: TGTGCCAGCAGCTACAGGGGCCCTCTTAACAATGAGCAGTTCTTC

V: TRBV5-4
J: TRBJ2-1
D: NA
size: NA
CDR3: CASSLWEGVLYNEQFF
DNA: TGTGCCAGCAGCCTGTGGGAGGGGGTACTCTACAATGAGCAGTTCTTC

V: TRBV7-6
J: TRBJ2-5
D: TRBD2
size: many
CDR3: CASSLLDSSGGDQETQYF
DNA: TGTGCCAGCAGCTTATTGGATTCTAGCGGGGGTGACCAAGAGACCCAGTACTTC

V: TRBV5-3
J: TRBJ1-2
D: NA
size: NA
CDR3: CASSYGQISNYGYTF
DNA: TGTGCCAGCAGCTACGGACAGATTTCTAACTATGGCTACACCTTC

V: TRBV7-6
J: TRBJ2-3
D: TRBD1
size: few
CDR3: CASKPQGADATDTQYF
DNA: TGTGCCAGCAAACCCCAGGGGGCGGACGCCACAGATACGCAGTATTTT

V: TRBV6-5
J: TRBJ1-5
D: NA
size: once
CDR3: CASSYSGKYQPQHF
DNA: TGTGCCAGCAGTTACTCGGGCAAGTATCAGCCCCAGCATTTT

V: TRBV4-2
J: TRBJ1-1
D: NA
size: NA
CDR3: CASSRHLGNTEAFF
DNA: TGTGCCAGCAGCCGCCACCTGGGGAACACTGAAGCTTTCTTT

V: TRBV28
J: TRBJ2-5
D: NA
size: NA
CDR3: CASSFFSGETQYF
DNA: TGTGCCAGCAGTTTTTTCAGCGGGGAGACCCAGTACTTC

V: TRBV28
J: TRBJ2-6
D: NA
size: NA
CDR3: CASSLFRDEGANVLTF
DNA: TGTGCCAGCAGTTTATTCAGGGATGAGGGGGCCAACGTCCTGACTTTC

V: TRBV6-6
J: TRBJ1-5
D: NA
size: NA
CDR3: CASSYGGGSNQPQHF
DNA: TGTGCCAGCAGTTACGGAGGGGGGAGCAATCAGCCCCAGCATTTT

V: TRBV29-1
J: TRBJ2-3
D: TRBD1
size: NA
CDR3: CSGRRRTGSTDTQYF
DNA: TGCAGCGGCCGACGTAGGACAGGGAGCACAGATACGCAGTATTTT